The 20 T cell receptor beta chains below were found in one sample sequenced in a study of beta chain features in type 1 diabetes. Reverse transcription of all isolated RNA meant that expressed TCRB transcripts were sequenced. Sequencing was performed with immunoSEQ multiplex PCR; in TCRdb, only in-frame clones are kept and a portion is missing. The table shows 680,000 or so clones, with around 15% occurring only once. The sample comprised naive CD4+ T cells from blood. The receptors here all came from a man younger than 30 in good health.

The chain employs TRBV4-3 and TRBJ1-1; D might be TRBD1 (5 bases). The CDR3 sequence is 14 residues long. The germline V gene has CDR1 LGHNA and CDR2 YSLEER. Trimming took 3 bases from V and 1 from J, leaving 9 bases between them. The CDR3 region has the DNA TGCGCCAGCAGCCACCGGGGCTGGAACACTGAAGCTTTCTTT. It specifies CASSHRGWNTEAFF.

This clone was detected only a few times. The sample has other DNA sequences that encode this CDR3 too. V and J are TRBV2 and TRBJ2-7; no firm D call. Trimming shortened V by 4 bases and J by 3 bases, and 4 bases separated the two germline ends. This CDR3 is 11 amino acids long. Germline V gene sequence: CDR1 SNHLY, CDR2 FYNNEI. The CDR3 DNA follows: TGTGCCAGCAGTGGGAGCTACGAGCAGTACTTC. This translates into CASSGSYEQYF.

This clone was counted a few times. The chain couples TRBV4-1 to TRBJ2-7; the match to TRBD2 covers 10 bases. Germline values: CDR1 MGHRA, CDR2 YSYEKL. The CDR3 runs to 15 residues. V shed 1 base, J shed 2 bases, and the junction held 2 bases outside the gene matches. In nucleotides, the CDR3 is TGCGCCAGCAGCCAAGCTAGCGGGGGACCCTACGAGCAGTACTTC. It specifies CASSQASGGPYEQYF.

The chain couples TRBV2 to TRBJ2-3, with 9 bases that match TRBD1. The CDR3 consists of 15 residues. Germline V gene data show CDR1 as SNHLY and CDR2 as FYNNEI. The V segment lost 1 base and the J segment 7 bases; nucleotides outside the gene matches: 6. The CDR3 bases are TGTGCCAGCAGTGAAGGGGGACAGGGTTGGAATACGCAGTATTTT. The encoded protein is CASSEGGQGWNTQYF. The whole variable domain, remainder taken from reference TRBV2 and TRBJ2-3, is EPEVTQTPSHQVTQMGQEVILRCVPISNHLYFYWYRQILGQKVEFLVSFYNNEISEKSEIFDDQFSVERPDGSNFTLKIRSTKLEDSAMYFCASSEGGQGWNTQYFGPGTRLTVL.

This clone was observed a handful of times. The gene calls are TRBV7-2 and TRBJ2-3; 8 bases fit TRBD1. Germline trimming cut 5 bases from V and 0 bases from J; bases unmatched to any gene: 7. Per germline, CDR1 SGHTA and CDR2 FQGNSA. There are 16 residues in the CDR3. CDR3 residues: CASSARRTGSTDTQYF. The CDR3 DNA reads as TGTGCCAGCAGCGCGAGGCGGACAGGGAGCACAGATACGCAGTATTTT.

The V gene is TRBV19, the J gene TRBJ2-1, with TRBD2 identical over 12 bases. This CDR3 region has 17 residues. Trimming at V came to 5 bases and at J to 4 bases, leaving 9 bases not matched to a gene. Germline V gene sequence: CDR1 LNHDA, CDR2 SQIVND (reference sequence). In DNA, the CDR3 is TGTGCCAGTAGTTCCGAAACTAGCGGGAGGTCGTACAATGAGCAGTTCTTC. Translating it yields CASSSETSGRSYNEQFF.

This clone turned up a few times. This rearrangement joins TRBV6-9 to TRBJ2-5, with 7 bases matching TRBD1. This CDR3 has 13 amino acids. Germline V gene lookup returns CDR1 MNHGY and CDR2 SVAAGI. The trim removed 10 bases at V and 4 bases at J, leaving 9 bases unmatched. The DNA of the CDR3 is TGTGCCACCCCAGGGGGATTCCCAGAGACCCAGTACTTC. As protein: CATPGGFPETQYF.

The sample holds a few counts of this clone. Other DNA sequences within the sample encode an identical CDR3. V is TRBV6-5 and J is TRBJ2-7; maybe TRBD1 (6 bases). The germline gives CDR1 MNHEY, CDR2 SVGAGI. This CDR3 region has 15 residues. V was cut by 0 bases and J by 1 base, with 10 bases left in between. CDR3: CASSYSSGASYEQYF. The CDR3 coding sequence is TGTGCCAGCAGTTACTCGTCAGGGGCGTCCTACGAGCAGTACTTC.

DNA for the CDR3: TGCGCCAGCAGCCCTACCGGGGCCGGGACTGAAGCTTTCTTT. Translated: CASSPTGAGTEAFF. The chain uses TRBV5-1 and TRBJ1-1, with a tentative D call TRBD1 (5 bases). The germline V gene has CDR1 SGHRS and CDR2 YFSETQ. This CDR3 comprises 14 residues. V gave up 4 bases and J gave up 5 bases, with 15 bases separating them.

The rearrangement links TRBV5-1 to TRBJ2-7, with D perhaps TRBD2 (5 bases). This CDR3 has 14 amino acids. Germline V gene lookup returns CDR1 SGHRS and CDR2 YFSETQ. Trimming removed 5 bases from V and 0 bases from J, with 12 bases in between. The chain's CDR3 is CASRIGEISYEQYF. The CDR3 DNA reads TGCGCCAGCAGAATCGGGGAAATCTCCTACGAGCAGTACTTC.

This clone was counted a few times. The chain has TRBV15 and TRBJ1-1; D uncertain. The CDR3 length is 11 residues. The germline V gene has CDR1 LNHNV and CDR2 YYDKDF (reference sequence). V was pared by 0 bases and J by 11 bases, with 7 bases between. CDR3 sequence (DNA): TGTGCCACCAGCAGAGAGCAGCTTGCTTTCTTT. The encoded protein is CATSREQLAFF.

Remarks on this clone: Other DNA sequences in the same sample also yield this CDR3. This chain joins TRBV28 and TRBJ2-1, with 9 positions matching TRBD1. This CDR3 is built from 15 residues. V gave up 4 bases and J gave up 7 bases; unmatched junction bases: 8. Germline V gives CDR1 MDHEN, CDR2 SYDVKM. CDR3 region: CASSSPGQGRNEQFF. CDR3 nucleotides: TGTGCCAGCAGTTCCCCGGGACAGGGCCGGAATGAGCAGTTCTTC.

This clone was observed a handful of times. The chain links TRBV6-4 to TRBJ1-5, with TRBD1 identical over 7 bases. Looked up from germline, CDR1 is MRHNA and CDR2 is SNTAGT. J lost 0 bases, V lost 6 bases, and 2 bases had no gene match. The CDR3 sequence is 14 residues long. CDR3 coding DNA: TGTGCCAGCAGCGGACAGGATAGCAATCAGCCCCAGCATTTT. Residues: CASSGQDSNQPQHF.

The gene calls are TRBV2 and TRBJ2-2; the match to TRBD1 covers 11 bases. V gave up 5 bases and J gave up 4 bases; unmatched junction bases: 6. Germline V lookup: CDR1 SNHLY, CDR2 FYNNEI. This CDR3 comprises 16 residues. CDR3 sequence reads: CASSPDRGQSTGELFF. The DNA for the CDR3 is TGTGCCAGCAGTCCGGACAGGGGGCAGAGCACCGGGGAGCTGTTTTTT.

This clone was detected only a few times. The chain combines TRBV7-9 with TRBJ1-6; D is perhaps TRBD1 (6 bases). The germline gives CDR1 SEHNR, CDR2 FQNEAQ (reference sequence). Trimming left V 5 bases short and J 7 bases short, with 15 bases between. The CDR3 is 15 residues long. The CDR3 here is CASSPTAQGNSPLHF. DNA of the CDR3: TGTGCCAGCAGCCCTACGGCCCAGGGGAATTCACCCCTCCACTTT.

The chain recombines TRBV29-1 with TRBJ2-2; TRBD1 agrees at 9 bases. Germline lookup yields CDR1 SQVTM and CDR2 ANQGSEA. The CDR3 is 14 residues long. Unmatched junction bases numbered 9, after V lost 7 bases and J lost 6 bases. This CDR3 is CSARDRAASGELFF. The CDR3 DNA sequence: TGCAGCGCCCGGGACAGGGCTGCGTCCGGGGAGCTGTTTTTT.

The chain's CDR3 is CASSLDGGTPGGYTF. CDR3 coding DNA: TGCGCCAGCAGCTTGGATGGGGGCACCCCCGGTGGCTACACCTTC. This sequence joins TRBV5-1 and TRBJ1-2; D is possibly TRBD1 (6 bases). The V end lost 0 bases, the J end lost 7 bases, and 16 bases lay between the germline ends. Germline V gives CDR1 SGHRS, CDR2 YFSETQ. The CDR3 is 15 amino acids.

The CDR3 reads CAISEALGGHEQYF. The CDR3, as DNA: TGTGCCATCAGTGAGGCTTTAGGGGGCCACGAGCAGTACTTC. The gene calls are TRBV10-3 and TRBJ2-7, with TRBD1 matching over 7 bases. The CDR3 consists of 14 residues. The junction had 6 bases not matched to a gene; V was cut back by 2 bases and J by 5 bases. Germline CDR1 reads ENHRY; CDR2 reads SYGVKD.

The chain uses TRBV4-3 and TRBJ1-5; no definite D call. CDR3 length: 15 residues. The V gene's germline CDR1 is LGHNA and CDR2 YSLEER. The V gene lost 5 bases and the J gene lost 2 bases, with 13 bases spanning the gap. This CDR3 reads CASSEGVGRNQPQHF. The CDR3 DNA reads as TGCGCCAGCAGCGAGGGAGTGGGTCGCAATCAGCCCCAGCATTTT.

The rearrangement uses TRBV5-4 and TRBJ2-7; the match to TRBD2 covers 8 bases. The germline V gene encodes CDR1 SGHNT and CDR2 YYREEE (reference sequence). This CDR3 has 14 residues. V dropped 4 bases and J dropped 5; count of bases not matched to a gene: 8. This CDR3 is CASSRGGSGNEQYF. As DNA, the CDR3 is TGTGCCAGCAGCCGCGGGGGGTCAGGAAACGAGCAGTACTTC.